This TCR beta chain was identified in a study of cytomegalovirus exposure and HLA in healthy donors. About the study: Roughly four fifths of several hundred genotyped donors fell in the Caucasian-associated ancestry cluster. Broader study findings: Per a prior analysis, the majority of TCR beta V segments were productive roughly 90% or roughly 30% of the time. Analysis was carried out at a later point, and it linked a missense DCLRE1C variant to TCR beta V- and J-gene trimming.

The length of the CDR3 is 14 residues. The germline CDR1 and CDR2 sequences are MGHRA and YSYEKL. V was clipped by 1 base and J by 7 bases, with 13 bases between them. Points on this clone: Its antigen is unidentified.

In the PCR, 60 Vbeta and 13 Jbeta primers were used. Profiled with immunoSEQ multiplex PCR; TCRdb holds only in-frame clones, not every one. The sample lists approximately 110,000 clones; roughly 73% were seen once. This chain links TRBV4-1 with TRBJ1-2; a possible D gene is TRBD1 (5 bases). Material: PBMCs. The receptor's source is a man in his fifties or sixties in good health and CMV-seropositive. The CDR3 sequence: CASSQVEGMGGYTF. CDR3 DNA: TGCGCCAGCAGCCAAGTGGAGGGGATGGGTGGCTACACCTTC.